This TCR beta chain was sequenced in a study of identifying expanded T cells in peripheral blood. Notes on this clone: Its antigen is still unknown.

Some clones are missing from TCRdb's copy, which holds only in-frame ones; the method was immunoSEQ multiplex PCR. The sample contains around 78,000 clones, 80% to 90% of which appear only once. The CDR3 runs 15 residues. With 5 bases clipped from V and 6 bases from J, the junction kept 9 bases outside the gene matches. Germline V gene data show CDR1 as MDHEN and CDR2 as SYDVKM. General study points: Clone count variance between approximately 2-week samples rose with total template count.

The chain recombines TRBV28 with TRBJ1-5, with TRBD1 matching 8 bases. The TCR originated in a person aged 18 to 70 in good health. Sequencing used blood. The CDR3 DNA reads as TGTGCCAGCAGTCCACAGGGACAGGTTGGTCAGCCCCAGCATTTT. Translated, it gives CASSPQGQVGQPQHF.